This is a list of T cell receptor beta chains from one sample in a study of blood T cell repertoires in COVID-19. Method: immunoSEQ multiplex PCR; TCRdb's copy keeps in-frame clones and lacks some. The sample holds 60,000 to 75,000 clones, 85% seen once. Sample: peripheral blood. Source of these receptors: a human donor in a cohort sampled during active COVID-19. Each CDR3 is given with its conserved first and last residue. D genes are given only for firm matches. Clone size is stated in some rows and not others, as once, few, many or a class when expanded.

abundance	v_gene	j_gene	d_gene	CDR3aa
NA	TRBV5-1	TRBJ2-1	NA	CASSLDRIYNEQFF
NA	TRBV7-2	TRBJ2-5	NA	CASSLARTETQYF
NA	TRBV7-2	TRBJ1-1	NA	CASSPTGGYTEAFF
NA	TRBV5-1	TRBJ2-7	NA	CASSFDTLSYEQYF
NA	TRBV18	TRBJ2-3	NA	CASSPQGTSTDTQYF
NA	TRBV12-3/TRBV12-4	TRBJ2-3	NA	CASSPTTDTQYF
once	TRBV11-3	TRBJ2-2	NA	CASSIGITGELFF
NA	TRBV30	TRBJ1-5	TRBD1	CAWSAGQGNQPQHF
NA	TRBV10-3	TRBJ2-7	TRBD2	CAISGGPGSSGGAIGSYEQYF
NA	TRBV12-3/TRBV12-4	TRBJ1-2	NA	CASRRARGGGYTF
once	TRBV12-5	TRBJ2-3	TRBD2	CASGFLAGGGTDTQYF
NA	TRBV5-1	TRBJ2-1	NA	CASSGGLENNEQFF
NA	TRBV7-2	TRBJ1-6	NA	CASSYDSPINSPLHF
NA	TRBV9	TRBJ2-2	NA	CASSVSGMVPGELFF
NA	TRBV12-5	TRBJ1-6	TRBD1	CASGYSRQGYNSPLHF
NA	TRBV4-1	TRBJ2-1	NA	CASSQALDNEQFF
NA	TRBV6-5	TRBJ1-3	TRBD1	CASSEQGVGNTIYF
NA	TRBV5-1	TRBJ2-2	NA	CASSLVQGNTGELFF
NA	TRBV11-2	TRBJ1-1	NA	CASSLAWGGNTEAFF
NA	TRBV2	TRBJ1-2	TRBD1	CASWRQGDYGYTF
NA	TRBV5-5	TRBJ1-4	TRBD1	CASSLTGGQGEKLFF
once	TRBV15	TRBJ2-2	NA	CATKGRDTLTGELFF
NA	TRBV30	TRBJ1-3	NA	CAWSVGGSGNTIYF
NA	TRBV4-2	TRBJ1-4	TRBD1	CASSQEQGAAGELFF
NA	TRBV19	TRBJ2-2	TRBD1	CASSTRTGLTGELFF
few	TRBV5-1	TRBJ1-3	NA	CASRYSGSMMDTIYF
NA	TRBV4-3	TRBJ2-5	TRBD2	CASSQDWRLAQETQYF
NA	TRBV7-2	TRBJ1-2	NA	CASSLGSGIGLPRGYTF
NA	TRBV5-4	TRBJ2-5	TRBD2	CASSLQAGGPPETQYF
NA	TRBV30	TRBJ1-6	TRBD1	CAWNEGAGSPLHF
NA	TRBV11-2	TRBJ2-7	TRBD2	CASSLTRGVSYEQYF
NA	TRBV10-3	TRBJ2-5	NA	CASQESGTETQYF
NA	TRBV6-6	TRBJ1-6	NA	CASSFDSINSPLHF
NA	TRBV20-1	TRBJ2-7	TRBD2	CSASEASGVNEQYF
NA	TRBV29-1	TRBJ2-7	TRBD2	CSVGLAGYEQYF
NA	TRBV27	TRBJ2-3	TRBD2	CASSSTLSGGTDTQYF